Listed below are T cell receptor beta chains from one sample, sequenced in a study of early T cells in non-severe SARS-CoV-2 infection. MiXCR, applied by TCRdb to the 5' RACE reads, yields one record per CDR3 protein. The sample contains some 89,000 distinct CDR3 sequences, 8% to 13% of which appear only once. The sequenced sample was whole blood, obtained at baseline. These receptors all come from an adult who was a healthcare worker with PCR-confirmed SARS-CoV-2 infection or an uninfected control (not recorded which). Both conserved end residues are part of each CDR3. A D gene is named only where the DNA matches it firmly. Clone size is given for some rows only: seen once, a few or many times, or a class if the clone is expanded.

clone size	V gene	CDR3 length	D gene	J gene	CDR3 protein	CDR3 DNA
few	TRBV7-2	15	NA	TRBJ2-7	CASSSGGGGSYEQYF	TGTGCCAGCAGCTCAGGGGGAGGGGGCTCCTACGAGCAGTACTTC
few	TRBV29-1	13	TRBD1	TRBJ2-7	CSVSGTGSYEQYF	TGCAGCGTTTCGGGGACAGGGTCCTACGAGCAGTACTTC
many	TRBV24-1	15	NA	TRBJ2-1	CATSDPWSGSDEQFF	TGTGCCACCAGTGACCCCTGGTCAGGGAGCGATGAGCAGTTCTTC
few	TRBV19	13	NA	TRBJ2-5	CASSQGWEETQYF	TGTGCCAGTAGTCAAGGTTGGGAAGAGACCCAGTACTTC
NA	TRBV12-3/TRBV12-4	12	NA	TRBJ2-2	CATRVETGELFF	TGTGCCACCAGGGTGGAAACCGGGGAGCTGTTTTTT
few	TRBV7-2	16	TRBD2	TRBJ2-3	CASSARLAGGSDTQYF	TGTGCCAGCAGCGCTCGACTAGCGGGGGGGTCAGATACGCAGTATTTT
few	TRBV29-1	14	NA	TRBJ2-2	CSVGTRSNTGELFF	TGCAGCGTGGGGACGAGATCGAACACCGGGGAGCTGTTTTTT
few	TRBV7-2	15	NA	TRBJ2-3	CASSSPGTFTDTQYF	TGTGCCAGCAGCTCGCCAGGGACTTTCACAGATACGCAGTATTTT
few	TRBV19	14	TRBD1	TRBJ1-2	CASRRDRGTHGYTF	TGTGCCAGCCGCCGGGACAGGGGCACCCATGGCTACACATTC
many	TRBV6-5	16	NA	TRBJ1-1	CASSYGGALKRTEAFF	TGTGCCAGCAGTTACGGTGGGGCACTAAAGAGGACTGAAGCTTTCTTT
NA	TRBV7-6	14	NA	TRBJ2-1	CASSPRGPLDEQFF	TGTGCCAGCAGCCCTAGGGGTCCCTTGGATGAGCAGTTCTTC
many	TRBV5-8	14	NA	TRBJ2-1	CASSRDNGGDEQFF	TGTGCCAGCAGCCGGGACAATGGAGGGGATGAGCAGTTCTTC
NA	TRBV6-4	15	NA	TRBJ2-3	CASSDPDRSTDTQYF	TGTGCCAGCAGTGACCCCGACAGGAGTACAGATACGCAGTATTTT
many	TRBV15	12	NA	TRBJ1-1	CATSVRKTEAFF	TGTGCCACCAGCGTACGGAAAACTGAAGCTTTCTTT
many	TRBV18	16	NA	TRBJ2-7	CASSPIGLTGPYEQYF	TGTGCCAGCTCACCCATCGGACTTACTGGGCCATACGAGCAGTACTTC
many	TRBV20-1	14	NA	TRBJ2-1	CSARGASWDNEQFF	TGCAGTGCTAGAGGAGCTAGCTGGGACAATGAGCAGTTCTTC
NA	TRBV30	13	NA	TRBJ1-5	CAWSELKHQPQHF	TGTGCCTGGAGTGAACTTAAGCATCAGCCCCAGCATTTT
many	TRBV29-1	13	NA	TRBJ2-7	CSVRLLVGYEQYF	TGCAGCGTGAGACTCCTGGTTGGCTACGAGCAGTACTTC
NA	TRBV29-1	14	TRBD1	TRBJ2-2	CSVLGQDNTGELFF	TGCAGCGTCCTCGGACAGGATAACACCGGGGAGCTGTTTTTT
few	TRBV29-1	13	NA	TRBJ2-3	CSVTGPLTDTQYF	TGCAGCGTTACAGGACCCCTCACAGATACGCAGTATTTT
NA	TRBV6-1	15	NA	TRBJ1-1	CASSAPTTPSAEAFF	TGTGCCAGCAGTGCTCCCACGACACCCAGCGCTGAAGCTTTCTTT
NA	TRBV20-1	15	TRBD2	TRBJ2-7	CSARRTSGVTYEQYF	TGCAGTGCTAGACGGACTAGCGGGGTCACCTACGAGCAGTACTTC
many	TRBV15	14	NA	TRBJ2-5	CATSRGNEEKTQYF	TGTGCCACCAGCAGAGGGAACGAGGAGAAGACCCAGTACTTC
many	TRBV27	13	NA	TRBJ1-1	CASGQGQDTEAFF	TGTGCCAGCGGGCAGGGGCAGGACACTGAAGCTTTCTTT
few	TRBV6-5	15	NA	TRBJ2-3	CASRLSGSSTDTQYF	TGTGCCAGCAGACTCAGCGGCTCTAGCACAGATACGCAGTATTTT
NA	TRBV11-2	15	NA	TRBJ1-3	CASSPSSVAGNTIYF	TGTGCCAGCAGCCCCTCCTCTGTAGCAGGGAACACCATATATTTT
NA	TRBV20-1	14	NA	TRBJ2-1	CSARGGGTHNEQFF	TGCAGTGCTAGGGGGGGCGGGACCCACAATGAGCAGTTCTTC
few	TRBV7-8	17	NA	TRBJ1-4	CASSSPGNRGFNEKLFF	TGTGCCAGCAGCTCGCCCGGGAATCGGGGCTTTAATGAAAAACTGTTTTTT
many	TRBV7-9	14	NA	TRBJ1-4	CASSLQHLGPKLFF	TGTGCCAGCAGCTTACAACATCTGGGTCCTAAACTGTTTTTT
NA	TRBV3-1	14	NA	TRBJ2-6	CASSQEPGANVLTF	TGTGCCAGCAGCCAAGAGCCTGGGGCCAACGTCCTGACTTTC
few	TRBV6-6	13	NA	TRBJ2-3	CASRNPSTDTQYF	TGTGCCAGTAGGAACCCTAGCACAGATACGCAGTATTTT
few	TRBV2	11	NA	TRBJ2-3	CASSEEGTQYF	TGTGCCAGCAGTGAAGAGGGTACGCAGTATTTT
few	TRBV29-1	11	TRBD1	TRBJ2-3	CSVRTGNTQYF	TGCAGCGTCAGGACAGGGAATACGCAGTATTTT
NA	TRBV29-1	11	NA	TRBJ1-1	CSVQRNTEAFF	TGCAGCGTTCAGAGGAACACTGAAGCTTTCTTT
few	TRBV6-5	17	NA	TRBJ2-4	CASSYSVQGVAKNIQYF	TGTGCCAGCAGTTACTCGGTCCAGGGAGTGGCCAAAAACATTCAGTACTTC
NA	TRBV20-1	14	TRBD2	TRBJ2-5	CSARPLAGVETQYF	TGCAGTGCCCGACCCCTAGCGGGAGTGGAGACCCAGTACTTC
few	TRBV20-1	14	NA	TRBJ1-2	CSARDLGSNYGYTF	TGCAGTGCTAGAGATCTGGGCAGCAACTATGGCTACACCTTC
NA	TRBV10-3	11	NA	TRBJ2-5	CAIRTEETQYF	TGTGCCATCAGGACAGAAGAGACCCAGTACTTC
NA	TRBV6-6	16	NA	TRBJ2-3	CASSYSGGRGTDTQYF	TGTGCCAGCAGTTACTCGGGGGGCAGGGGGACAGATACGCAGTATTTT
few	TRBV12-3/TRBV12-4	13	TRBD2	TRBJ2-2	CASCAGGAGELFF	TGTGCCAGCTGCGCGGGAGGGGCCGGGGAGCTGTTTTTT
NA	TRBV7-2	14	NA	TRBJ1-1	CASSTQGVHTEAFF	TGTGCCAGCAGCACACAAGGGGTCCACACTGAAGCTTTCTTT
many	TRBV7-2	15	NA	TRBJ1-1	CASSLFGGAGTEAFF	TGTGCCAGCAGCTTATTTGGCGGAGCAGGCACTGAAGCTTTCTTT
NA	TRBV24-1	14	TRBD1	TRBJ2-2	CATSDGQGVGELFF	TGTGCCACCAGTGATGGACAGGGGGTCGGGGAGCTGTTTTTT
few	TRBV10-3	16	TRBD2	TRBJ2-3	CAISDTLAGGPDTQYF	TGTGCCATCAGTGATACCCTAGCGGGAGGCCCAGATACGCAGTATTTT